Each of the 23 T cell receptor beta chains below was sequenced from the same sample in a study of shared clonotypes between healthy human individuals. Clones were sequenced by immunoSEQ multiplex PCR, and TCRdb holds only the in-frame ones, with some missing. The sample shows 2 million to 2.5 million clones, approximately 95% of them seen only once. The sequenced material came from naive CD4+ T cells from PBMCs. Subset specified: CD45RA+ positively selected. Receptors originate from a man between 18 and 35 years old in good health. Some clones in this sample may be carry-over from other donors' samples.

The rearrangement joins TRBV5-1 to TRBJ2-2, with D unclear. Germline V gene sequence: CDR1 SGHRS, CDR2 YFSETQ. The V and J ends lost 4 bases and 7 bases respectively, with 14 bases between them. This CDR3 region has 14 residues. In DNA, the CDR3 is TGCGCCAGCAGCCAAATAGGAGAGATCGGGGAGCTGTTTTTT. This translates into CASSQIGEIGELFF.

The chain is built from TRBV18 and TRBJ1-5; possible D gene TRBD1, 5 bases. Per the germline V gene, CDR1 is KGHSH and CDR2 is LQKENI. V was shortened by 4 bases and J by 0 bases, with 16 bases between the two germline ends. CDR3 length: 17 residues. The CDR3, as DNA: TGTGCCAGCTCACGCCAGGTGACAGCCCCTAGCAATCAGCCCCAGCATTTT. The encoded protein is CASSRQVTAPSNQPQHF.

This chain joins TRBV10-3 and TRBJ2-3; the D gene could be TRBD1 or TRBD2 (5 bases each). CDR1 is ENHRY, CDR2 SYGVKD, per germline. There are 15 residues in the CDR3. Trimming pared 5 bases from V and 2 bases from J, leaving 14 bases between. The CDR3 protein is CAISTRGPDTDTQYF. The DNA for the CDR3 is TGTGCCATCAGTACCCGGGGACCTGACACAGATACGCAGTATTTT.

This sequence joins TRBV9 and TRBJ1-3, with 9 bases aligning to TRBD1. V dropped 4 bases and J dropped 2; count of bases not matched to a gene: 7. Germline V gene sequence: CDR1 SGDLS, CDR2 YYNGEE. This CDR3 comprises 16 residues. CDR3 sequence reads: CASSIGQGITGNTIYF. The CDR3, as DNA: TGTGCCAGCAGCATAGGACAGGGGATCACTGGAAACACCATATATTTT.

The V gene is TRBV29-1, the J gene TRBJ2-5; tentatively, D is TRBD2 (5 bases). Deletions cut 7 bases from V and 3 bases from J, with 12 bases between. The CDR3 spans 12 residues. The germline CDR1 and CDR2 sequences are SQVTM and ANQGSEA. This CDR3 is CSAGGGEETQYF. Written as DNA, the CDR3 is TGCAGCGCCGGAGGCGGAGAAGAGACCCAGTACTTC.

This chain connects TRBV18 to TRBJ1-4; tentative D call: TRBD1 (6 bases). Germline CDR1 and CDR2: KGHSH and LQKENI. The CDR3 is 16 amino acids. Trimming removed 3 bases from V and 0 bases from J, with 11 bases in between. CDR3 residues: CASSPLGTPTNEKLFF. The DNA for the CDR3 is TGTGCCAGCTCACCCCTGGGGACACCAACTAATGAAAAACTGTTTTTT.

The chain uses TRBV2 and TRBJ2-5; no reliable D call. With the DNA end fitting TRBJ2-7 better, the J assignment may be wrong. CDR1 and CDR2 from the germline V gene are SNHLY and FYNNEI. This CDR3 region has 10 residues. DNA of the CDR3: TGTGCCAGCAGCGATAACGAGCAGTACTTC. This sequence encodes CASSDNEQYF.

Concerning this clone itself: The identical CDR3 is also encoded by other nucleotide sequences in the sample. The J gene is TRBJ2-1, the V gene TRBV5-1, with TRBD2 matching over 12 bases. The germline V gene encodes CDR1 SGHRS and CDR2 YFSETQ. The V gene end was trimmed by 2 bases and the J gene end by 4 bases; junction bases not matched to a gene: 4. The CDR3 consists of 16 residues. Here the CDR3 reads CASSFGLAGSYNEQFF. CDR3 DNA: TGCGCCAGCAGCTTCGGACTAGCGGGATCTTACAATGAGCAGTTCTTC.

This CDR3 is CASSFWGNRDQPQHF. DNA of the CDR3: TGTGCCAGCAGCTTTTGGGGGAATCGGGATCAGCCCCAGCATTTT. This sequence joins TRBV7-8 and TRBJ1-5, with D perhaps matching TRBD1 (5 bases). V lost 3 bases and J lost 5, with 14 bases in between. This CDR3 contains 15 residues. CDR1 and CDR2 (germline): SGHVS, FQNEAQ.

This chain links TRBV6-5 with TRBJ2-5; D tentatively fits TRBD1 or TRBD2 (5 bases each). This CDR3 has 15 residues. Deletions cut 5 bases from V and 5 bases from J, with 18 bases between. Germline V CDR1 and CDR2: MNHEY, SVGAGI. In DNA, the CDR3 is TGTGCCAGCAGTCAGATTGGGGACGGGCGGGAGACCCAGTACTTC. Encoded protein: CASSQIGDGRETQYF.

The CDR3 spells CASRLPGPSGNTIYF. Written as DNA, the CDR3 is TGTGCCAGCAGGCTTCCGGGACCCAGTGGAAACACCATATATTTT. The chain recombines TRBV28 with TRBJ1-3, with a weak D call TRBD1 (5 bases). Per the germline V gene, CDR1 is MDHEN and CDR2 is SYDVKM. The CDR3 extends over 15 amino acids. The V end was cut by 6 bases, the J end by 3 bases, with 15 bases between.

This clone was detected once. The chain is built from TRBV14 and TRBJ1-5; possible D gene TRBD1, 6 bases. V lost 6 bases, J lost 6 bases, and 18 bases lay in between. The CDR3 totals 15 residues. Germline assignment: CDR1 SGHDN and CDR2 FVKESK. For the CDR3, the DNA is TGTGCCAGCAGTCACAGGGAGGTGTACGGTCAGCCCCAGCATTTT. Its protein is CASSHREVYGQPQHF.

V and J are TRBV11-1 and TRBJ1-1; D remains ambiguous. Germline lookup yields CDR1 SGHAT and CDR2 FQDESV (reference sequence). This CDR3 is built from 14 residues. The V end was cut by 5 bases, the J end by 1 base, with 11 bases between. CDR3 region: CASSPRAWNTEAFF. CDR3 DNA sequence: TGTGCCAGCAGCCCTCGAGCTTGGAACACTGAAGCTTTCTTT.

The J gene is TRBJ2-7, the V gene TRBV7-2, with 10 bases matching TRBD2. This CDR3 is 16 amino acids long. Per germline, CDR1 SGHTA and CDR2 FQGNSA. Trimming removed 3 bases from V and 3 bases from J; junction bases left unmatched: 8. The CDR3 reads CASSFGLAEGLYEQYF. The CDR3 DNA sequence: TGTGCCAGCAGCTTCGGACTAGCGGAGGGGCTCTACGAGCAGTACTTC.

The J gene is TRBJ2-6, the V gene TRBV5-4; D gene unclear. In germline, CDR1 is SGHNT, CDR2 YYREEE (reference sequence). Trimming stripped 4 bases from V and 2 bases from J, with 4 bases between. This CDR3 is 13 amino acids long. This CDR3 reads CASSNAGANVLTF. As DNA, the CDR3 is TGTGCCAGCAGCAACGCTGGGGCCAACGTCCTGACTTTC.

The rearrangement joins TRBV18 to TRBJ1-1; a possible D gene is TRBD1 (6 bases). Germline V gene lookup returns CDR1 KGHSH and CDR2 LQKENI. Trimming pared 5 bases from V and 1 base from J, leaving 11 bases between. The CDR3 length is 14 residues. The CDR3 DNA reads TGTGCCAGCTCAATGGAGGGGGGGAACACTGAAGCTTTCTTT. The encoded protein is CASSMEGGNTEAFF.

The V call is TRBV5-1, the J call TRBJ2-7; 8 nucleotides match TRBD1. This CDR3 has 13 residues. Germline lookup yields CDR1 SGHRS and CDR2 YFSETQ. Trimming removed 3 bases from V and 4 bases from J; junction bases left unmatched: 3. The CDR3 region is CASSYRQGYEQYF. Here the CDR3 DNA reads TGCGCCAGCAGCTATCGACAGGGGTACGAGCAGTACTTC.

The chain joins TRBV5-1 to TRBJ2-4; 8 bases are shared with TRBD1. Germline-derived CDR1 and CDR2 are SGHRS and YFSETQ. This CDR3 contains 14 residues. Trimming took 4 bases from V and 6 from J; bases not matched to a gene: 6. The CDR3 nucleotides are TGCGCCAGCAGCACTACACAGGGGGGAAACATTCAGTACTTC. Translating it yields CASSTTQGGNIQYF.

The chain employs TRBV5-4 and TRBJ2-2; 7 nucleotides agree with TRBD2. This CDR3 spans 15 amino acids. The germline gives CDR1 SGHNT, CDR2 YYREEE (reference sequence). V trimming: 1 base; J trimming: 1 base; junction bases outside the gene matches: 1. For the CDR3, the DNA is TGTGCCAGCAGCTTGCCTAGCGGGAACACCGGGGAGCTGTTTTTT. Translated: CASSLPSGNTGELFF.

The CDR3 bases are TGTGCCAGCAGCTTACTGGCTAGCGGGAGTACCAATGAGCAGTTCTTC. Translating it yields CASSLLASGSTNEQFF. The gene calls are TRBV7-8 and TRBJ2-1; 10 positions match TRBD2. Germline values: CDR1 SGHVS, CDR2 FQNEAQ. The CDR3 has 16 amino acids. J lost 6 bases, V lost 2 bases, and 7 bases had no gene match.

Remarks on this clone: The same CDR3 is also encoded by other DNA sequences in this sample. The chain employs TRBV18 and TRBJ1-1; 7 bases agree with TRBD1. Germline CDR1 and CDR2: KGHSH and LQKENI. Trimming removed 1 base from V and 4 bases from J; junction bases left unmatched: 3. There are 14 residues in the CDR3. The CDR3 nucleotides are TGTGCCAGCTCACCACAGGGGGCGACCACTGAAGCTTTCTTT. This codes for CASSPQGATTEAFF.

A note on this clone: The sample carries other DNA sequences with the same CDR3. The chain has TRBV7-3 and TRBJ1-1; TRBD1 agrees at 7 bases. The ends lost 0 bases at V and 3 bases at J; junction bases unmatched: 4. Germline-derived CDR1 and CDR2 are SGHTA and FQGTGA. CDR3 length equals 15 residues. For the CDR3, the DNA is TGTGCCAGCAGCTTAACTTCAGGGGGGGACACTGAAGCTTTCTTT. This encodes CASSLTSGGDTEAFF.

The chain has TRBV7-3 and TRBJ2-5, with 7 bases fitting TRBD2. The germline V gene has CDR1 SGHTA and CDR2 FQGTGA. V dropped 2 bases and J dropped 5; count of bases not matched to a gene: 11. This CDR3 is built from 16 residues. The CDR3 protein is CASSLLPAGVSETQYF. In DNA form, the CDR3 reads TGTGCCAGCAGCTTACTCCCGGCGGGAGTATCCGAGACCCAGTACTTC. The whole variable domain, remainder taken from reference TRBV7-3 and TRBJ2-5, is GAGVSQTPSNKVTEKGKYVELRCDPISGHTALYWYRQSLGQGPEFLIYFQGTGAADDSGLPNDRFFAVRPEGSVSTLKIQRTERGDSAVYLCASSLLPAGVSETQYFGPGTRLLVL.